A selection of T cell receptor beta chains follows, all from one sample in a study of response to subunit inactivated influenza vaccine. A single record per CDR3 protein comes from TCRdb applying MiXCR to the RT-PCR reads. The sample carries approximately 530,000 distinct CDR3 sequences, 7.6% recorded once. The source material was PBMCs from blood, sampled about 23 months after vaccination. The source is a man in his fifties or sixties who received an inactivated influenza vaccine. Both conserved end residues are part of each CDR3. The D gene is left open where the match is weak. Expanded clones get a size class; other rows say once, few or many, or leave the size out.

j_gene	d_gene	len	v_gene	abundance	CDR3aa	CDR3nt
TRBJ2-1	-	11	TRBV20-1	many	CSASRHNEQFF	TGCAGTGCTAGTAGGCACAATGAGCAGTTCTTC
TRBJ2-1	-	15	TRBV10-1	few	CASSGGNVPYNEQFF	TGCGCCAGCAGTGGGGGTAATGTACCCTACAATGAGCAGTTCTTC
TRBJ1-1	TRBD1	13	TRBV7-2	few	CASRLTGGTAAFF	TGTGCCAGCAGATTGACAGGGGGAACGGCAGCTTTCTTT
TRBJ2-7	TRBD2	19	TRBV23-1	few	CASSQVTSGSYLFMHEQYF	TGCGCCAGCAGTCAGGTTACTAGCGGGAGTTACCTGTTTATGCACGAGCAGTACTTC
TRBJ2-3	-	15	TRBV12-3/TRBV12-4	few	CASSLMGVDTDTQYF	TGTGCCAGCAGTTTAATGGGAGTTGACACAGATACGCAGTATTTT
TRBJ2-7	-	15	TRBV7-9	many	CASSLAGSSSYEQYF	TGTGCCAGCAGCTTAGCAGGCTCGAGCTCCTACGAGCAGTACTTC
TRBJ1-1	-	14	TRBV29-1	-	CSVTQGLQNTEAFF	TGCAGCGTCACTCAGGGGCTACAAAACACTGAAGCTTTCTTT
TRBJ1-5	-	16	TRBV5-6	-	CASSLAGTGSGQPQHF	TGTGCCAGCAGCTTGGCGGGAACAGGGTCGGGGCAGCCCCAGCATTTT
TRBJ2-1	-	17	TRBV30	few	CAWSRTGPQGPYNEQFF	TGTGCCTGGAGTCGAACAGGGCCGCAGGGACCCTACAATGAGCAGTTCTTC
TRBJ2-7	-	14	TRBV30	-	CACRLEGSSYEQYF	TGTGCCTGCCGCCTGGAGGGGTCCTCCTACGAGCAGTACTTC
TRBJ2-7	TRBD2	12	TRBV20-1	few	CSAGTRIDEQYF	TGCAGTGCCGGGACTAGGATAGACGAGCAGTACTTC
TRBJ1-1	TRBD1	15	TRBV20-1	-	CSARGLQGRGTEAFF	TGCAGTGCTAGAGGGTTACAGGGGCGAGGCACTGAAGCTTTCTTT
TRBJ2-2	-	15	TRBV5-5	many	CASRTPVSGTGELFF	TGTGCCAGCAGAACCCCCGTTTCGGGTACCGGGGAGCTGTTTTTT
TRBJ1-1	-	12	TRBV29-1	many	CSVGAQGTEAFF	TGCAGCGTTGGAGCCCAAGGCACTGAAGCTTTCTTT
TRBJ2-7	-	15	TRBV4-3	few	CASSQDSTGLYEQYF	TGCGCCAGCAGCCAAGATTCGACAGGCTTGTACGAGCAGTACTTC
TRBJ2-7	TRBD1	16	TRBV9	few	CASSVHPGQGTYEQYF	TGTGCCAGCAGCGTACACCCGGGACAGGGGACTTACGAGCAGTACTTC
TRBJ2-3	TRBD2	16	TRBV5-1	once	CASSLIGGGDTDTQYF	TGCGCCAGCAGCCTCATTGGCGGGGGAGACACAGATACGCAGTATTTT
TRBJ2-2	TRBD2	16	TRBV20-1	few	CSARPQRGGNTGELFF	TGCAGTGCTAGACCGCAGCGGGGGGGGAACACCGGGGAGCTGTTTTTT
TRBJ2-5	-	12	TRBV5-1	few	CASSLNPETQYF	TGCGCCAGCAGCTTGAATCCAGAGACCCAGTACTTC
TRBJ2-3	TRBD2	14	TRBV7-3	few	CASSEGLAGDTQYF	TGTGCCAGCAGCGAGGGACTAGCGGGGGATACGCAGTATTTT
TRBJ2-2	-	15	TRBV7-8	-	CASSLVLGSTGELFF	TGTGCCAGCAGCTTAGTACTAGGTTCCACCGGGGAGCTGTTTTTT
TRBJ2-3	-	12	TRBV20-1	many	CSARQGQNTQYF	TGCAGTGCTAGACAGGGGCAAAATACGCAGTATTTT
TRBJ1-4	TRBD1	16	TRBV4-3	few	CASSLLSGTGGEKLFF	TGCGCCAGCAGCCTCCTATCGGGGACAGGGGGCGAAAAACTGTTTTTT
TRBJ2-7	-	14	TRBV7-9	few	CASSSALLPSEQYF	TGTGCCAGCAGCTCCGCCCTTCTACCGAGCGAGCAGTACTTC
TRBJ2-2	-	15	TRBV10-3	few	CAISDSVFNTGELFF	TGTGCCATCAGTGACTCAGTTTTCAACACCGGGGAGCTGTTTTTT
TRBJ2-1	TRBD1	16	TRBV6-2/TRBV6-3	many	CASSYSSQGLYHEQFF	TGTGCCAGCAGTTACTCGTCACAGGGGTTGTATCATGAGCAGTTCTTC
TRBJ1-4	-	17	TRBV10-3	few	CAISESLGFATNEKLFF	TGTGCCATCAGTGAGTCGTTAGGATTTGCAACTAATGAAAAACTGTTTTTT
TRBJ2-1	-	13	TRBV20-1	many	CSAFRAAGDEQFF	TGCAGTGCTTTCCGGGCCGCTGGGGATGAGCAGTTCTTC
TRBJ2-2	TRBD2	15	TRBV18	many	CASSSKLAGGSELFF	TGTGCCAGCTCATCCAAACTAGCGGGAGGGTCGGAGCTGTTTTTT
TRBJ1-3	-	16	TRBV20-1	-	CSAIKTAPNSGNTIYF	TGCAGTGCTATCAAGACAGCACCGAACTCTGGAAACACCATATATTTT
TRBJ2-1	TRBD1	15	TRBV5-5	-	CASSADRGLGNEQFF	TGTGCCAGCAGCGCGGACAGGGGGCTAGGTAATGAGCAGTTCTTC
TRBJ1-4	-	15	TRBV10-3	many	CAISREGTTNEKLFF	TGTGCCATCAGCCGAGAGGGGACAACTAATGAAAAACTGTTTTTT
TRBJ1-1	-	13	TRBV5-1	-	CASSLSRDGEAFF	TGCGCCAGCAGCTTGTCAAGGGACGGAGAAGCTTTCTTT
TRBJ1-1	TRBD1	15	TRBV5-5	-	CASSLYWTGDTEAFF	TGTGCCAGCAGCTTGTATTGGACAGGTGACACTGAAGCTTTCTTT
TRBJ1-2	-	14	TRBV4-2	few	CASSPSAENYGYTF	TGTGCCAGCAGCCCCTCCGCTGAGAACTATGGCTACACCTTC
TRBJ2-2	-	15	TRBV19	few	CASSPGLRGTGELFF	TGTGCCAGTAGTCCCGGTTTACGGGGGACCGGGGAGCTGTTTTTT
TRBJ1-5	-	13	TRBV20-1	many	CSAKTGTGQPQHF	TGCAGTGCTAAAACAGGGACGGGTCAGCCCCAGCATTTT
TRBJ2-7	-	12	TRBV7-8	few	CASSLSDDEQYF	TGTGCCAGCAGCTTAAGTGACGACGAGCAGTACTTC
TRBJ2-7	-	12	TRBV29-1	-	CSVGLGLDEQYF	TGCAGCGTTGGTTTGGGTTTGGACGAGCAGTACTTC
TRBJ2-5	-	14	TRBV20-1	-	CSGNRQTPQETQYF	TGCAGTGGGAATAGACAGACCCCCCAAGAGACCCAGTACTTC
TRBJ2-2	-	15	TRBV2	few	CASTLDHLDTGELFF	TGTGCCAGCACCCTTGACCACCTTGACACCGGGGAGCTGTTTTTT
TRBJ2-1	TRBD2	14	TRBV27	few	CASRYGGAQNEQFF	TGTGCCAGCAGATACGGGGGGGCCCAGAATGAGCAGTTCTTC
TRBJ2-1	-	14	TRBV5-1	few	CASTSLGLNNEQFF	TGCGCCAGCACCTCTCTAGGTCTAAACAATGAGCAGTTCTTC
TRBJ1-1	-	13	TRBV30	-	CAWTFQFMAEAFF	TGTGCCTGGACTTTTCAGTTTATGGCTGAAGCTTTCTTT
TRBJ1-3	-	16	TRBV15	many	CATKEGTLKAGNTIYF	TGTGCCACCAAAGAGGGGACTTTGAAGGCTGGAAACACCATATATTTT
TRBJ2-5	-	15	TRBV28	many	CASSLSSAGPETQYF	TGTGCCAGCAGTTTATCTTCTGCAGGGCCAGAGACCCAGTACTTC
TRBJ2-6	TRBD2	14	TRBV6-2/TRBV6-3	many	CASSLAAGANVLTF	TGTGCCAGCAGTCTAGCGGCTGGGGCCAACGTCCTGACTTTC
TRBJ2-1	TRBD2	13	TRBV3-1	few	CASSQGLDDEQFF	TGTGCCAGCAGCCAGGGACTAGACGATGAGCAGTTCTTC
TRBJ2-7	-	16	TRBV4-3	few	CASSQDPLSRGGEQYF	TGCGCCAGCAGCCAAGATCCGCTTAGTAGGGGGGGCGAGCAGTACTTC
TRBJ2-3	TRBD2	15	TRBV28	-	CASSLTSDYTDTQYF	TGTGCCAGCAGTTTGACTAGCGACTACACAGATACGCAGTATTTT
TRBJ2-1	TRBD2	15	TRBV9	many	CASSVGVGGPVEQFF	TGTGCCAGCAGCGTAGGGGTGGGAGGGCCGGTTGAGCAGTTCTTC
TRBJ2-1	TRBD1	15	TRBV4-2	many	CASSLAGQGANEQFF	TGTGCCAGCAGCCTTGCCGGACAGGGGGCCAATGAGCAGTTCTTC
TRBJ2-1	-	18	TRBV11-2	-	CASSSRFIQGAKLNEQFF	TGTGCCAGCAGCTCCCGGTTTATACAAGGAGCCAAGCTCAATGAGCAGTTCTTC
TRBJ1-6	TRBD1	14	TRBV6-1	few	CASSDRDRESPLHF	TGTGCCAGCAGTGATCGGGACAGGGAATCACCCCTCCACTTT
TRBJ2-7	-	11	TRBV10-3	few	CAISPDYEQYF	TGTGCCATCAGCCCAGACTACGAGCAGTACTTC
TRBJ2-2	TRBD1	14	TRBV29-1	many	CSVETGGLTGELFF	TGCAGCGTTGAAACAGGGGGCCTCACCGGGGAGCTGTTTTTT
TRBJ2-7	-	15	TRBV7-6	-	CASSLEGPSGTEQYF	TGTGCCAGCAGCTTAGAAGGGCCCTCGGGTACCGAGCAGTACTTC
TRBJ2-2	-	13	TRBV20-1	-	CSARVPGIGELFF	TGCAGTGCTAGAGTGCCGGGGATCGGGGAGCTGTTTTTT